Included here is one T cell receptor beta chain sequence, with context. As yet, its antigen is unknown. This record comes from a study of shared clonotypes between healthy human individuals. Points from the study as a whole: About 5% of naive CD4 clonotypes were shared across several donors.

The CDR3 runs 14 residues. Germline V gives CDR1 MDHEN, CDR2 SYDVKM. Trimming at V came to 5 bases and at J to 3 bases, leaving 7 bases not matched to a gene. Some clones are missing from TCRdb's copy, which holds only in-frame ones; the method was immunoSEQ multiplex PCR. The sample has 2 million to 2.5 million clones, approximately 94% seen once; the top ten hold about 0.13%. The clonotype was recovered from a man younger than 35 in good health. This chain links TRBV28 with TRBJ2-7; TRBD1 agrees at 7 bases. Sequencing was performed on naive CD4+ T cells sorted from blood. Stated subset: CD45RA+ positively selected. This CDR3 is CASSDPGQYYEQYF. The CDR3 nucleotides read TGTGCCAGCAGTGATCCGGGACAGTACTACGAGCAGTACTTC.